The clone carrying this T cell receptor (beta chain) came up many times. CDR1 and CDR2 (germline): SNHLY, FYNNEI. The ends were cut back, 6 bases at V and 0 bases at J, with 9 bases in the middle. The CDR3 consists of 15 residues. The diagnosis was founded upon clinical symptoms, serum thyroxine, TRAb, thyroid ultrasound and orbital computed tomography. Scientists amplified the TCR beta CDR3 regions from RNA transcripts. The library came from an HTBI-primed first-round RT-PCR and a second-round multiplex PCR. MiXCR, applied by TCRdb to the multiplex PCR reads, yields one record per CDR3 protein. The sample yields about 660,000 distinct CDR3 sequences, over 40% seen once. This sample is part of a study of Graves' ophthalmopathy and Graves' hyperthyroidism.

Sequencing used peripheral blood. This chain uses TRBV2 with TRBJ1-6; D gene ambiguous. The TCR comes from an adult man with Graves' ophthalmopathy. The CDR3 is CASRVVSSYNSPLHF. The CDR3, as DNA: TGTGCCAGCAGAGTCGTCAGCTCCTATAATTCACCCCTCCACTTT.